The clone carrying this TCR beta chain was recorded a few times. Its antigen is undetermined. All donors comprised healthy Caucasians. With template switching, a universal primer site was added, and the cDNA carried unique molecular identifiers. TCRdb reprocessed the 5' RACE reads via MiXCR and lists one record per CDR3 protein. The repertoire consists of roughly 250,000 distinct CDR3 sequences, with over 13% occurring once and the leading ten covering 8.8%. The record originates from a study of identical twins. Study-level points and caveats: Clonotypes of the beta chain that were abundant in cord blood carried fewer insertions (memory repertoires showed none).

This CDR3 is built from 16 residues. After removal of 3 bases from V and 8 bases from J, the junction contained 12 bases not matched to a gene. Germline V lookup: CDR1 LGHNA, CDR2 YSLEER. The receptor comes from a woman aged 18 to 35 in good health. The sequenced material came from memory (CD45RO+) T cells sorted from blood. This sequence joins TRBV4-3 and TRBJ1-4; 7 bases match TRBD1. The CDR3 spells CASSQRGRGAGEKLFF. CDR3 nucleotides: TGCGCCAGCAGCCAGAGGGGGCGGGGGGCAGGAGAAAAACTGTTTTTT.